These T cell receptor beta chains were read from a single sample in a study of T cell changes during pregnancy in multiple sclerosis. Some clones are missing from TCRdb's copy, which holds only in-frame ones; the method was immunoSEQ multiplex PCR. The sample consists of about 73,000 clones, roughly 90% of them appearing once. The sequences come from peripheral blood, collected after pregnancy. The receptors come from a female donor in good health, enrolled as a control in a pregnancy study. CDR3s include the opening cysteine and the closing phenylalanine or tryptophan. D genes are given only for firm matches. The size entry is marked missing in some rows and otherwise reads once, few, many or a size class.

d_call,j_call,clone_size,v_call,cdr3_aa,cdr3_nt
NA,TRBJ2-2,NA,TRBV5-4,CASSLRGGINTGELFF,TGTGCCAGCAGCCTAAGGGGCGGGATAAACACCGGGGAGCTGTTTTTT
TRBD2,TRBJ2-7,NA,TRBV4-2,CASSRATSGRGYEQYF,TGTGCCAGCAGCCGGGCGACTAGCGGGAGGGGCTACGAGCAGTACTTC
NA,TRBJ2-7,few,TRBV7-2,CASSPLLGTEQYF,TGTGCCAGCAGCCCCCTACTAGGAACCGAGCAGTACTTC
NA,TRBJ1-1,NA,TRBV12-5,CASGLVLGQPNTEAFF,TGTGCTAGTGGTTTGGTTTTAGGACAGCCGAACACTGAAGCTTTCTTT
NA,TRBJ1-5,NA,TRBV19,CATKETVNSNQPQHF,TGTGCCACTAAGGAGACAGTTAATAGCAATCAGCCCCAGCATTTT
TRBD1,TRBJ1-1,NA,TRBV4-2,CASSQVRTGLTEAFF,TGTGCCAGCAGCCAAGTCCGGACAGGACTCACTGAAGCTTTCTTT
TRBD1,TRBJ2-2,NA,TRBV27,CASRYRGGAYTGELFF,TGTGCCAGCAGGTATCGAGGGGGCGCCTATACCGGGGAGCTGTTTTTT
TRBD2,TRBJ2-7,NA,TRBV5-5,CASSLTSGTSYEQYF,TGTGCCAGCAGCTTGACTAGCGGGACCTCTTACGAGCAGTACTTC
TRBD1,TRBJ1-2,NA,TRBV23-1,CASRRGDRRVYGYTF,TGCGCCAGCCGCCGAGGGGACAGGAGAGTCTATGGCTACACCTTC
TRBD1,TRBJ1-2,NA,TRBV7-8,CASSLALQGNYGYTF,TGTGCCAGCAGCTTAGCGCTACAGGGGAACTATGGCTACACCTTC
NA,TRBJ1-2,few,TRBV18,CASSPVGEGYTF,TGTGCCAGCTCACCGGTCGGAGAAGGCTACACCTTC
NA,TRBJ2-3,NA,TRBV6-5,CASSYSGAGITDTQYF,TGTGCCAGCAGTTACTCGGGCGCAGGGATCACAGATACGCAGTATTTT
NA,TRBJ1-1,NA,TRBV19,CASSMGGGNTEAFF,TGTGCCAGTAGTATGGGAGGAGGGAACACTGAAGCTTTCTTT
NA,TRBJ2-7,NA,TRBV11-2,CASNRGAYEQYF,TGTGCCAGCAATCGGGGGGCGTACGAGCAGTACTTC
NA,TRBJ1-1,NA,TRBV11-3,CASSYEENTEAFF,TGTGCCAGCAGCTACGAGGAGAACACTGAAGCTTTCTTT
TRBD1,TRBJ2-2,NA,TRBV5-5,CASSRDRVVGGELFF,TGTGCCAGCAGCCGGGACAGGGTTGTGGGCGGGGAGCTGTTTTTT
NA,TRBJ2-5,NA,TRBV6-6,CASSNLPSGTQYF,TGTGCCAGCAGTAACCTACCGTCTGGGACCCAGTACTTC